This is a list of T cell receptor beta chains from one sample in a study of cytomegalovirus exposure and HLA in healthy donors. Data came from immunoSEQ multiplex PCR; TCRdb stores just in-frame clones and leaves some out. The table has 250,000 to 400,000 clones, roughly 86% seen once; the top ten hold more than 0.95%. The material sequenced was PBMCs. The receptors come from a man aged 25-40 years in good health and CMV-seronegative. CDR3s include the opening cysteine and the closing phenylalanine or tryptophan. The D gene is left open where the match is weak.

V	J	D	CDR3	DNA
TRBV7-2	TRBJ1-1	NA	CASSFSRAGKTEAFF	TGTGCCAGCAGCTTCTCCAGGGCGGGAAAGACTGAAGCTTTCTTT
TRBV5-1	TRBJ1-6	TRBD1	CASSPSGGRSPLHF	TGCGCCAGCAGCCCGTCAGGGGGCCGTTCACCCCTCCACTTT
TRBV4-1	TRBJ1-6	NA	CASSQQMTAGGFYLHF	TGCGCCAGCAGCCAGCAAATGACAGCCGGGGGATTTTACCTCCACTTT
TRBV7-9	TRBJ1-4	TRBD1	CASSWGQGGEKLFF	TGTGCCAGCAGCTGGGGACAGGGCGGAGAAAAACTGTTTTTT
TRBV21-1	TRBJ1-1	NA	CASSPRTGRFAEAFF	TGTGCCAGCAGCCCACGGACAGGGAGATTTGCTGAAGCTTTCTTT
TRBV18	TRBJ1-1	NA	CASSEGRNTEAFF	TGTGCCAGCTCAGAAGGGAGGAACACTGAAGCTTTCTTT
TRBV6-1	TRBJ1-2	NA	CASSMAGGVGYTF	TGTGCCAGCTCCATGGCGGGAGGGGTCGGCTACACCTTC
TRBV5-8	TRBJ1-2	TRBD1	CASSRGQVSNYGYTF	TGTGCCAGCAGCCGGGGACAGGTATCTAACTATGGCTACACCTTC
TRBV20-1	TRBJ1-1	NA	CSAIPRTEAFF	TGCAGTGCTATCCCCCGGACTGAAGCTTTCTTT
TRBV9	TRBJ2-3	NA	CASSSSTDTQYF	TGTGCCAGCAGCTCTTCTACAGATACGCAGTATTTT
TRBV7-2	TRBJ2-2	TRBD1	CASSLSRGDRGPTGELFF	TGTGCCAGCAGCTTATCTCGAGGGGACAGGGGCCCCACCGGGGAGCTGTTTTTT
TRBV2	TRBJ2-5	TRBD2	CASRTERGGQGETQYF	TGTGCCAGCCGAACGGAGCGGGGGGGCCAGGGAGAGACCCAGTACTTC
TRBV19	TRBJ2-1	TRBD2	CASSPSGGMTLAQFF	TGTGCCAGTAGTCCAAGCGGGGGGATGACTTTAGCGCAGTTCTTC
TRBV5-8	TRBJ2-1	NA	CASSLGIGSRAYNEQFF	TGTGCCAGCAGCTTGGGCATCGGGTCTCGCGCCTACAATGAGCAGTTCTTC
TRBV4-1	TRBJ1-2	NA	CASSQDYSYGYTF	TGCGCCAGCAGCCAAGATTACTCCTATGGCTACACCTTC
TRBV2	TRBJ2-5	TRBD1	CASRGQDQTQYF	TGTGCCAGCAGGGGACAGGACCAAACCCAGTACTTC